The clone carrying this T cell receptor (beta chain) showed up just a few times. What it binds is unknown. MiXCR was run by TCRdb on the 5' RACE reads, yielding one entry per CDR3 protein. Among hundreds of thousands of distinct CDR3 sequences listed, approximately 8% were seen once. The sample comes from a study of identical twins. V lost 4 bases, J lost 0 bases, and 5 bases stayed unmatched. CDR1 and CDR2 from the germline V gene are SGHAT and FQNNGV. CDR3 length: 15 residues. Broader study findings: Out-of-frame beta sequences exhibited a weaker degree of excess twin sharing.

The same data also went into a second study, on yellow fever vaccine responses in identical twins. Per that paper: Twins reportedly appeared to share part of their vaccine T cell response while keeping part individual.

This TCR was sampled from a woman aged 18-35 years in good health. The sample taken for sequencing was memory (CD45RO+) T cells sorted from blood. The V and J genes are TRBV11-2 and TRBJ1-1; TRBD1 agrees at 7 bases. The CDR3 loop reads CASSSRTGLNTEAFF. The CDR3 coding sequence is TGTGCCAGCAGCTCAAGGACAGGATTGAACACTGAAGCTTTCTTT. Drawing the rest from reference TRBV11-2 and TRBJ1-1, the complete variable domain is EAGVAQSPRYKIIEKRQSVAFWCNPISGHATLYWYQQILGQGPKLLIQFQNNGVVDDSQLPKDRFSAERLKGVDSTLKIQPAKLEDSAVYLCASSSRTGLNTEAFFGQGTRLTVV.